This T cell receptor beta chain was obtained from a study of blood T cell repertoires in COVID-19. Source study methods: From reference gene primer amplification, estimates of nucleated cell counts were derived. Clones were read by immunoSEQ multiplex PCR, and TCRdb kept only the in-frame ones, dropping some. Clone size and V and J calls were adopted from that table, with D and trimming inferred from the DNA. The data show 250,000 to 350,000 clones, under 90% seen once. Germline loops: CDR1 LNHDA, CDR2 SQIVND (reference sequence). Trimming took 4 bases from V and 3 from J; bases not matched to a gene: 6. This CDR3 is built from 15 residues.

Specimen: peripheral blood. The rearrangement uses TRBV19 and TRBJ2-7; TRBD1 agrees at 10 bases. The TCR sequence derives from a woman between 40 and 50 years old who had recovered from COVID-19. CDR3 in DNA: TGTGCCAGTAGTAGGGACAGGGGATTGAACTACGAGCAGTACTTC. Encoded protein: CASSRDRGLNYEQYF.